A single sample is the source of the 30 T cell receptor beta chains below, sequenced in a study of blood T cell repertoires in COVID-19. Clones were read by immunoSEQ multiplex PCR, and TCRdb kept only the in-frame ones, dropping some. The sample lists 100,000 to 120,000 clones; 85% were seen once. Source material: peripheral blood. The receptors shown here come from a woman aged 60-75 years with COVID-19, enrolled during active disease.

With respect to this clone: The same CDR3 is also encoded by other DNA sequences in this sample. The V and J genes are TRBV15 and TRBJ1-2; 7 positions agree with TRBD1. CDR3 length: 15 amino acids. Germline V gene sequence: CDR1 LNHNV, CDR2 YYDKDF (reference sequence). Trimming cost V 0 bases and J 4 bases; bases outside gene matches: 5. The CDR3 loop reads CATSRDRAGGYGYTF. The CDR3 nucleotides read TGTGCCACCAGCAGAGATCGTGCAGGGGGCTATGGCTACACCTTC. The full variable domain, with the rest looked up from reference TRBV15 and TRBJ1-2, is DAMVIQNPRYQVTQFGKPVTLSCSQTLNHNVMYWYQQKSSQAPKLLFHYYDKDFNNEADTPDNFQSRRPNTSFCFLDIRSPGLGDTAMYLCATSRDRAGGYGYTFGSGTRLTVV.

The V gene is TRBV7-9, the J gene TRBJ2-7; 7 nucleotides agree with TRBD2. Germline assignment: CDR1 SEHNR and CDR2 FQNEAQ (reference sequence). Trimming at V came to 1 base and at J to 0 bases, leaving 9 bases not matched to a gene. The CDR3 is 17 residues long. CDR3 in amino acids: CASSLGGDYRGSYEQYF. The CDR3 DNA sequence: TGTGCCAGCAGCTTAGGTGGGGACTACCGGGGCTCCTACGAGCAGTACTTC.

This chain links TRBV19 with TRBJ2-5, with D tentatively TRBD2 (6 bases). V dropped 3 bases and J dropped 2 bases, with 10 bases sitting between them. This CDR3 has 14 amino acids. The germline gives CDR1 LNHDA, CDR2 SQIVND (reference sequence). CDR3 in amino acids: CASSIGLAQETQYF. In nucleotides, the CDR3 is TGTGCCAGTAGTATTGGGCTAGCGCAAGAGACCCAGTACTTC.

The chain uses TRBV4-1 and TRBJ2-7; 10 nucleotides align to TRBD2. The CDR3 covers 16 residues. V gave up 0 bases and J gave up 4 bases; unmatched junction bases: 6. Germline-derived CDR1 and CDR2 are MGHRA and YSYEKL. The CDR3 DNA reads as TGCGCCAGCAGCCAAGAAAAGCGGGGGGGCCGGTACGAGCAGTACTTC. It translates to CASSQEKRGGRYEQYF.

The chain couples TRBV7-2 to TRBJ1-4, with D perhaps TRBD1 (6 bases). The CDR3 is made up of 16 amino acids. With 5 bases removed from V and 0 bases from J, the gap between germline ends came to 13 bases. Germline V lookup: CDR1 SGHTA, CDR2 FQGNSA. In DNA, the CDR3 is TGTGCCAGCAGCCAGGACAGAGGGGCAACTAATGAAAAACTGTTTTTT. Translated, it gives CASSQDRGATNEKLFF.

The rearrangement links TRBV18 to TRBJ2-6, with 7 bases fitting TRBD1. Per the germline V gene, CDR1 is KGHSH and CDR2 is LQKENI. Losses at the gene ends were 2 bases for V and 0 bases for J; bases not matched to a gene: 7. The CDR3 has 18 residues. For the CDR3, the DNA is TGTGCCAGCTCACCATGGCCGGGACAGAACTCTGGGGCCAACGTCCTGACTTTC. Its translation: CASSPWPGQNSGANVLTF.

This clone appeared once. The rearrangement links TRBV5-6 to TRBJ2-2; TRBD2 matches at 7 bases. The CDR3 spans 16 residues. V shed 0 bases, J shed 1 base, and the junction held 3 bases outside the gene matches. The germline gives CDR1 SGHDT, CDR2 YYEEEE. CDR3 nucleotides: TGTGCCAGCAGCTTGGCTGGCGGGGGGAACACCGGGGAGCTGTTTTTT. Translated, it gives CASSLAGGGNTGELFF.

This rearrangement joins TRBV4-3 to TRBJ1-6, with D unresolved. Germline V gene data show CDR1 as LGHNA and CDR2 as YSLEER. Trimming left V 0 bases short and J 9 bases short, with 9 bases between. This CDR3 has 14 residues. CDR3 amino acids: CASSQDGPFSPLHF. CDR3 sequence (DNA): TGCGCCAGCAGCCAAGACGGTCCTTTTTCACCCCTCCACTTT.

The J gene is TRBJ1-3, the V gene TRBV30, with a tentative D call TRBD1 (5 bases). V was trimmed by 2 bases and J by 0 bases, leaving 17 bases between them. Germline CDR1 and CDR2: GTSNPN and SVGIG (reference sequence). The CDR3 covers 17 residues. The CDR3 region is CAWSLTPGNPSGNTIYF. As DNA, the CDR3 is TGTGCCTGGAGTCTAACCCCAGGGAACCCCTCTGGAAACACCATATATTTT.

This clone was detected once. The chain joins TRBV7-9 to TRBJ2-5, with 16 bases that match TRBD2. There are 18 residues in the CDR3. Looked up from germline, CDR1 is SEHNR and CDR2 is FQNEAQ (reference sequence). Trimming took 5 bases from V and 1 from J; bases not matched to a gene: 7. The CDR3 nucleotides read TGTGCCAGCAGCCCAGGGACTAGCGGGGGGGCCTTCCAAGAGACCCAGTACTTC. It yields the protein CASSPGTSGGAFQETQYF.

For the CDR3, the DNA is TGCAGCGTTGCGATGACTAGCGGGCCTAGCACAGATACGCAGTATTTT. Residues: CSVAMTSGPSTDTQYF. The chain has TRBV29-1 and TRBJ2-3, with TRBD2 matching 10 bases. The germline CDR1 and CDR2 sequences are SQVTM and ANQGSEA. This CDR3 region has 16 residues. V lost 4 bases, J lost 0 bases, and 7 bases stayed unmatched.

This chain joins TRBV10-3 and TRBJ2-7; D ambiguous. Germline V gene sequence: CDR1 ENHRY, CDR2 SYGVKD. CDR3 length: 12 residues. The V end was cut by 4 bases, the J end by 5 bases, with 9 bases between. As DNA, the CDR3 is TGTGCCATCAGTGGAACTACCGACGAGCAGTACTTC. It is translated as CAISGTTDEQYF.

This clone was counted a single time. The rearrangement links TRBV28 to TRBJ1-5; 8 bases match TRBD1. The germline gives CDR1 MDHEN, CDR2 SYDVKM. There are 16 residues in the CDR3. With 6 bases clipped from V and 6 bases from J, the junction kept 13 bases outside the gene matches. For the CDR3, the DNA is TGTGCCAGCAGCCCTATAGGCCAGGGGGCAGGTCAGCCCCAGCATTTT. Translation gives CASSPIGQGAGQPQHF.

The V gene is TRBV5-8, the J gene TRBJ2-7; D is perhaps TRBD1 (6 bases). Trimming shortened V by 0 bases and J by 5 bases, and 9 bases separated the two germline ends. The CDR3 loop spans 13 amino acids. Germline CDR1 SGHTS, CDR2 YDEGEE. The CDR3 protein is CASSLGRGHEQYF. The CDR3 DNA is TGTGCCAGCAGCTTGGGCAGGGGTCACGAGCAGTACTTC.

This CDR3 is CASTTGGINEQYF. CDR3 in DNA: TGTGCCAGCACGACAGGGGGAATCAACGAGCAGTACTTC. The genes are TRBV2 and TRBJ2-7; 9 bases match TRBD1. The germline gives CDR1 SNHLY, CDR2 FYNNEI. V was pared by 7 bases and J by 5 bases, with 6 bases of the junction left unmatched. This CDR3 is built from 13 residues.

V usage is TRBV5-6 and J usage is TRBJ1-2, with unresolved D. The CDR3 covers 14 residues. CDR1 SGHDT and CDR2 YYEEEE come from the germline V gene. Between the trimmed V and J ends, which lost 0 bases and 4 bases, there was a span of 10 bases. Here the CDR3 DNA reads TGTGCCAGCAGCTTGGTCGGGGTATCCTATGGCTACACCTTC. It codes for CASSLVGVSYGYTF.

The chain uses TRBV4-1 and TRBJ2-1; D possibly corresponds to TRBD2 (6 bases). Germline CDR1 and CDR2: MGHRA and YSYEKL. V lost 3 bases to trimming and J lost 4 bases, with 10 bases between them. This CDR3 has 14 residues. CDR3 sequence reads: CASSQIRGYNEQFF. The CDR3 DNA reads TGCGCCAGCAGCCAGATCCGGGGGTACAATGAGCAGTTCTTC.

V is TRBV5-4 and J is TRBJ1-1; D gene ambiguous. Germline V gene sequence: CDR1 SGHNT, CDR2 YYREEE (reference sequence). This CDR3 comprises 15 residues. The V and J ends lost 0 bases and 0 bases respectively, with 9 bases between them. As DNA, the CDR3 is TGTGCCAGCAGCTTGGCCGGAGCAATGAACACTGAAGCTTTCTTT. It encodes CASSLAGAMNTEAFF.

This chain connects TRBV19 to TRBJ2-2; D is perhaps TRBD2 (5 bases). Germline lookup yields CDR1 LNHDA and CDR2 SQIVND (reference sequence). The CDR3 contains 15 residues. V shed 3 bases and J shed 4 bases, with 12 bases lying between them. CDR3 in amino acids: CASSMAGRGTGELFF. In DNA, the CDR3 is TGTGCCAGTAGTATGGCGGGTCGGGGCACCGGGGAGCTGTTTTTT.

This chain joins TRBV4-3 and TRBJ1-1; possible D gene TRBD1, 5 bases. V was cut by 0 bases and J by 1 base, with 9 bases left in between. Looked up from germline, CDR1 is LGHNA and CDR2 is YSLEER. The CDR3 runs to 15 residues. The CDR3 region is CASSQEAQGNTEAFF. CDR3 nucleotide sequence: TGCGCCAGCAGCCAAGAAGCTCAGGGGAACACTGAAGCTTTCTTT.

This clone was counted between two and nine times. The rearrangement uses TRBV7-3 and TRBJ2-2, with 8 bases fitting TRBD2. J lost 0 bases, V lost 1 base, and 4 bases had no gene match. The germline V gene has CDR1 SGHTA and CDR2 FQGTGA. The CDR3 length is 17 residues. The CDR3 is CASSLKGGLANTGELFF. In DNA form, the CDR3 reads TGTGCCAGCAGCTTAAAAGGGGGACTAGCGAACACCGGGGAGCTGTTTTTT.

V usage is TRBV7-3 and J usage is TRBJ1-2; D may be TRBD1 (5 bases). V lost 4 bases to trimming and J lost 4 bases, with 10 bases between them. This CDR3 spans 13 amino acids. Germline CDR1 SGHTA, CDR2 FQGTGA. CDR3 amino acids: CASSSHGAYGYTF. CDR3 nucleotides: TGTGCCAGCAGCTCCCATGGGGCCTATGGCTACACCTTC.

The V gene is TRBV10-3, the J gene TRBJ1-1; 7 bases are shared with TRBD1. CDR3 length: 11 amino acids. V lost 5 bases, J lost 11 bases, and 5 bases stayed unmatched. CDR1 and CDR2 (germline): ENHRY, SYGVKD. The CDR3 DNA reads TGTGCCATCAGTCTACAGGGGAGGGCTTTCTTT. Amino acid sequence: CAISLQGRAFF.

This sequence joins TRBV21-1 and TRBJ2-7; TRBD1, the D gene given by the table, was not confirmed from the DNA. TRBV21-1 is termed a pseudogene. The CDR3 consists of 18 residues. The CDR3 coding sequence is TGTGCCAGCAGCAAAGGGACAGGGGGCGGACCCCCTTCCTACGAGCAGTACTTC. This sequence encodes CASSKGTGGGPPSYEQYF.

The V and J genes are TRBV6-5 and TRBJ1-5, with TRBD1 identical over 8 bases. CDR3 size: 15 residues. The germline gives CDR1 MNHEY, CDR2 SVGAGI. V was clipped by 5 bases and J by 0 bases; unmatched bases: 3. CDR3 region: CASSKDRDSNQPQHF. The CDR3 nucleotides are TGTGCCAGCAGTAAGGACAGGGATAGCAATCAGCCCCAGCATTTT.

The gene calls are TRBV18 and TRBJ2-7; D call uncertain. This CDR3 is built from 14 residues. Germline loops: CDR1 KGHSH, CDR2 LQKENI. Trimming removed 8 bases at V and 0 bases at J, with 14 bases between. CDR3 coding DNA: TGTGCCAGCGCGCGCGGCACCCGCTCCTACGAGCAGTACTTC. Protein product: CASARGTRSYEQYF. The full variable domain, with the rest looked up from reference TRBV18 and TRBJ2-7, is NAGVMQNPRHLVRRRGQEARLRCSPMKGHSHVYWYRQLPEEGLKFMVYLQKENIIDESGMPKERFSAEFPKEGPSILRIQQVVRGDSAAYFCASARGTRSYEQYFGPGTRLTVT.

The chain combines TRBV6-2 or TRBV6-3 with TRBJ1-1; D is undetermined. This CDR3 comprises 14 residues. Trimming took 1 base from V and 0 from J, leaving 6 bases between them. The V gene's germline CDR1 is MNHEY and CDR2 SVGEGT. The CDR3 loop reads CASSYFQLNTEAFF. DNA for the CDR3: TGTGCCAGCAGTTACTTTCAGTTGAACACTGAAGCTTTCTTT.

The J gene is TRBJ1-2, the V gene TRBV19; 9 bases agree with TRBD1. This CDR3 region has 13 residues. The germline gives CDR1 LNHDA, CDR2 SQIVND (reference sequence). The J segment lost 4 bases and the V segment lost 10 bases, leaving 7 bases of the junction unmatched. CDR3 loop: CAIGDRAGYGYTF. The CDR3, as DNA: TGTGCCATAGGGGACAGGGCCGGCTATGGCTACACCTTC.

J is TRBJ1-2 and V is TRBV29-1; 9 nucleotides agree with TRBD1. Unmatched junction bases numbered 12, after V lost 7 bases and J lost 3 bases. CDR3 length: 15 amino acids. Per the germline V gene, CDR1 is SQVTM and CDR2 is ANQGSEA. CDR3 sequence: CSAVPQGAWDYGYTF. DNA for the CDR3: TGCAGCGCTGTCCCACAGGGGGCTTGGGACTATGGCTACACCTTC.

The chain joins TRBV2 to TRBJ2-5; 9 nucleotides line up with TRBD2. J was trimmed by 5 bases and V by 2 bases; bases with no gene match: 6. CDR3 length: 15 amino acids. The germline V gene has CDR1 SNHLY and CDR2 FYNNEI. CDR3 bases: TGTGCCAGCAGTGAACTTGCGGGGGGGCCGGAGACCCAGTACTTC. This sequence encodes CASSELAGGPETQYF.